This TCR beta chain is from a study of neurological immune-mediated disorders. This clonotype was recorded at least ten times. The cDNA was synthesized by means of template-switch 5'RACE, which was carried out with 10-nucleotide random UMIs. From 15-18 subjects, each sequencing run yielded over 160 million TCR-beta sequences. From the 5' RACE reads, TCRdb called clonotypes with MiXCR, one entry per CDR3 protein. In the table there are more than 30,000 distinct CDR3 sequences, under 6% of which are singletons. The receptor was isolated from a man aged 18 to 30 in good health. The sequenced material came from PBMCs.

DNA for the CDR3: TGTGCCAGCAGCTTAGGGGCGATGTTGAACACTGAAGCTTTCTTT. It codes for CASSLGAMLNTEAFF. This chain connects TRBV7-2 to TRBJ1-1; D uncertain. The V end lost 1 base, the J end lost 0 bases, and 9 bases lay between the germline ends. From germline, CDR1 is SGHTA and CDR2 FQGNSA. The CDR3 consists of 15 residues.